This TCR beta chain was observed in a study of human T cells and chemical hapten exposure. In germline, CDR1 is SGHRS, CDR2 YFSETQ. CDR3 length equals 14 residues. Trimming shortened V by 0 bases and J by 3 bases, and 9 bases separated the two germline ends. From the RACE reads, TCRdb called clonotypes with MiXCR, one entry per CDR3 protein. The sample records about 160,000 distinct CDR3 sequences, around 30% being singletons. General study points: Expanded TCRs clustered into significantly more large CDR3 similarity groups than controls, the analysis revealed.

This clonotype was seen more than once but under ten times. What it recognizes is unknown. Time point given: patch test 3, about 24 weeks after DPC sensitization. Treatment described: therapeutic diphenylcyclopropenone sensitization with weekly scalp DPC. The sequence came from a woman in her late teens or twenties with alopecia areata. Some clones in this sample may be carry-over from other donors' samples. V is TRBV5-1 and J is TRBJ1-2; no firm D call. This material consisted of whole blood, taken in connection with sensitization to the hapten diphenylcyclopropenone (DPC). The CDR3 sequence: CASSLVTDDYGYTF. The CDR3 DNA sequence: TGCGCCAGCAGCTTGGTTACGGATGACTATGGCTACACCTTC.